The present entry profiles one T cell receptor (beta chain) with its context. Its antigen remains unknown. V gave up 6 bases and J gave up 0 bases, with 15 bases separating them. This CDR3 comprises 16 residues. The germline gives CDR1 MDHEN, CDR2 SYDVKM. This entry comes from a study of cytomegalovirus exposure and HLA in healthy donors. TCRdb's copy holds only in-frame clones and misses some; the assay was immunoSEQ multiplex PCR. Of approximately 81,000 clones listed, 85% to 95% are singletons. Study-wide points: Most TCR sequences proved rare, with some public TCRs found in many donors. A later analysis found first-cohort TCR clusters tended to co-occur in the 110 or so validation repertoires. 164 TCR beta chains were listed as cytomegalovirus-associated.

The donors were members of the roughly 120-subject validation cohort (separate from the 666-subject first cohort). Sequencing was done on a sample of PBMCs. This chain connects TRBV28 to TRBJ1-5, with TRBD1 as a possible D gene (5 bases). This TCR was recovered from a man between 18 and 29 years old in good health and CMV-seronegative. Here the CDR3 DNA reads TGTGCCAGCAGGGGGGGAGGGGCGTTTAGCAATCAGCCCCAGCATTTT. Encoded protein: CASRGGGAFSNQPQHF. The whole variable domain, remainder taken from reference TRBV28 and TRBJ1-5, is DVKVTQSSRYLVKRTGEKVFLECVQDMDHENMFWYRQDPGLGLRLIYFSYDVKMKEKGDIPEGYSVSREKKERFSLILESASTNQTSMYLCASRGGGAFSNQPQHFGDGTRLSIL.